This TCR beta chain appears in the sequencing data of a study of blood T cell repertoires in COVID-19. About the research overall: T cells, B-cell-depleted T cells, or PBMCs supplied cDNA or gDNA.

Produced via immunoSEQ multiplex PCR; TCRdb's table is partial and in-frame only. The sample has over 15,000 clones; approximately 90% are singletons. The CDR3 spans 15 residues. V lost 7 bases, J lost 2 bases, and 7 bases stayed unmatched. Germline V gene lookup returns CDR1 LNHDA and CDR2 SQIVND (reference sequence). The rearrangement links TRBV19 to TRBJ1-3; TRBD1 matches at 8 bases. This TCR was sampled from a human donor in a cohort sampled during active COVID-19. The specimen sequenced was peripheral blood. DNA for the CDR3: TGTGCCAGTACCGATACAGGGGGGACTGGAAACACCATATATTTT. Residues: CASTDTGGTGNTIYF. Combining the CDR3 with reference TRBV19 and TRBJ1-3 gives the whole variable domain DGGITQSPKYLFRKEGQNVTLSCEQNLNHDAMYWYRQDPGQGLRLIYYSQIVNDFQKGDIAEGYSVSREKKESFPLTVTSAQKNPTAFYLCASTDTGGTGNTIYFGEGSWLTVV.